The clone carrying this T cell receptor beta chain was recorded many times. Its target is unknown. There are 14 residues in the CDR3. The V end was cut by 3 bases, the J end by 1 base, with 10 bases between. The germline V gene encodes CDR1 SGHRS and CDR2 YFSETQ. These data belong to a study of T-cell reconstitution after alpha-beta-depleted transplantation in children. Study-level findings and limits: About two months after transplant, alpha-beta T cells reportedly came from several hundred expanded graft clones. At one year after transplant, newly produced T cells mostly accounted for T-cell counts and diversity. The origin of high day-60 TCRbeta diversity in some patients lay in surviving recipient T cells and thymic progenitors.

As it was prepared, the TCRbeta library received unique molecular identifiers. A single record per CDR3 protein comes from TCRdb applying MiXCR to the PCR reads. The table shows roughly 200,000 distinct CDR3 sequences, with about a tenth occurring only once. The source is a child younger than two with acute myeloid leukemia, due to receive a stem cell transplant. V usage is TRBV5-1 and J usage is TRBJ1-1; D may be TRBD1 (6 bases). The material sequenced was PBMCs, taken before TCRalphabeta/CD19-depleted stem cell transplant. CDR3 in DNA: TGCGCCAGCAGCTACCAGACAGGGAACACTGAAGCTTTCTTT. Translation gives CASSYQTGNTEAFF. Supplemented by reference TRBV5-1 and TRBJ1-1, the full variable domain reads KAGVTQTPRYLIKTRGQQVTLSCSPISGHRSVSWYQQTPGQGLQFLFEYFSETQRNKGNFPGRFSGRQFSNSRSEMNVSTLELGDSALYLCASSYQTGNTEAFFGQGTRLTVV.